This T cell receptor beta chain comes out of a study of blood T cell repertoires in COVID-19. Study-wide context: COVID-19 samples, acute and convalescent, were from the United States, Italy and Spain.

Study processing details: The authors estimated nucleated cell counts from reference gene primer amplification. Profiling relied on immunoSEQ multiplex PCR, and the TCRdb table lists in-frame clones only, not all of them. That table furnishes V, J and clone size, whereas the DNA furnished D and trimming. The sample has more than 200,000 clones; around 88% are singletons. With 0 bases removed from V and 13 bases from J, the gap between germline ends came to 32 bases. Germline-derived CDR1 and CDR2 are SGHDT and YYEEEE. This CDR3 spans 19 amino acids. This clone has a single count. The chain couples TRBV5-6 to TRBJ2-1; tentatively, D is TRBD1 (6 bases). The TCR was taken from a man aged 30-40 years with active or convalescent COVID-19. Material: peripheral blood. The CDR3 loop is CASSLAFGTLSYNEGDQFF. The CDR3 bases are TGTGCCAGCAGCTTGGCCTTTGGGACACTCTCCTACAATGAGGGTGACCAGTTCTTC. The complete variable domain, with remaining parts taken from reference TRBV5-6 and TRBJ2-1, reads DAGVTQSPTHLIKTRGQQVTLRCSPKSGHDTVSWYQQALGQGPQFIFQYYEEEERQRGNFPDRFSGHQFPNYSSELNVNALLLGDSALYLCASSLAFGTLSYNEGDQFFGPGTRLTVL.